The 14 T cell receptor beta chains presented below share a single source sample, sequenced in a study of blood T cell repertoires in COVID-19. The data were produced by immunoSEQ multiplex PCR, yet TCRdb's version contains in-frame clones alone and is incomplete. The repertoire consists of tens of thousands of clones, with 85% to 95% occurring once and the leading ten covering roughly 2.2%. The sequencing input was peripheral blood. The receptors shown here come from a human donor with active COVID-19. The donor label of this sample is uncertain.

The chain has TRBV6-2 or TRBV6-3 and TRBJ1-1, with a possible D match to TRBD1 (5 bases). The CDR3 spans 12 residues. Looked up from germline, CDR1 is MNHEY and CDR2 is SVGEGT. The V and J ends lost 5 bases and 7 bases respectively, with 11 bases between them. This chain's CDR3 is CASSTTTGEAFF. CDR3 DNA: TGTGCCAGCAGTACTACTACAGGTGAAGCTTTCTTT.

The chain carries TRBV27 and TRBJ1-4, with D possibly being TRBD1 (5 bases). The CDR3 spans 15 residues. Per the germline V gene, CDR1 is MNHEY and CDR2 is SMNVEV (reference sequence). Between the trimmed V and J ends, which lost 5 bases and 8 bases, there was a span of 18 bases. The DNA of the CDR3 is TGTGCCAGCAGTGATCGGACACGGAAGGGCGAAAAACTGTTTTTT. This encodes CASSDRTRKGEKLFF.

CDR3 in amino acids: CASSPRQGRNTEAFF. The CDR3 bases are TGTGCCAGCAGCCCAAGACAGGGGCGAAACACTGAAGCTTTCTTT. The gene calls are TRBV11-2 and TRBJ1-1, with 8 bases that match TRBD1. Germline CDR1 reads SGHAT; CDR2 reads FQNNGV. Losses at the gene ends were 5 bases for V and 2 bases for J; bases not matched to a gene: 7. The CDR3 is made up of 15 amino acids. Based on the CDR3 plus reference TRBV11-2 and TRBJ1-1, the full variable domain is EAGVAQSPRYKIIEKRQSVAFWCNPISGHATLYWYQQILGQGPKLLIQFQNNGVVDDSQLPKDRFSAERLKGVDSTLKIQPAKLEDSAVYLCASSPRQGRNTEAFFGQGTRLTVV.

The CDR3 DNA follows: TGTGCCAGTAGTATCTCGGGGTCAGATACGCAGTATTTT. This encodes CASSISGSDTQYF. J is TRBJ2-3 and V is TRBV19, with a possible D match to TRBD2 (5 bases). From germline, CDR1 is LNHDA and CDR2 SQIVND (reference sequence). The CDR3 contains 13 residues. The ends were cut back, 3 bases at V and 4 bases at J, with 8 bases in the middle.

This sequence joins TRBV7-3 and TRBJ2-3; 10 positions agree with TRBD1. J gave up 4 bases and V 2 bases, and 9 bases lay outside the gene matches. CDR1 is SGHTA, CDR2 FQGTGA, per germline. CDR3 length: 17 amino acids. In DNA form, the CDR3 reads TGTGCCAGCAGCTTACAAGGGGGACAGGGGCAGCCAGATACGCAGTATTTT. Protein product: CASSLQGGQGQPDTQYF.

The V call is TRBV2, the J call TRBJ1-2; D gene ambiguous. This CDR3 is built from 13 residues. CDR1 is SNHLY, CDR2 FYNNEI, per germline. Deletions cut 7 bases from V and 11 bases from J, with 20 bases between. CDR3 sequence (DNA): TGTGCCAGCACCTCTGACATACTCTTCCCTTACACCTTC. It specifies CASTSDILFPYTF.

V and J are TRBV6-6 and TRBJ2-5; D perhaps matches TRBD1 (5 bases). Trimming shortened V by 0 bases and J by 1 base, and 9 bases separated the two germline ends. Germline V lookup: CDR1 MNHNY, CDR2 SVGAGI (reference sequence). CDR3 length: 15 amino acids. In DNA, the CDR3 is TGTGCCAGCAGTTACTCGAACAGGCCCCAAGAGACCCAGTACTTC. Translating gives CASSYSNRPQETQYF.

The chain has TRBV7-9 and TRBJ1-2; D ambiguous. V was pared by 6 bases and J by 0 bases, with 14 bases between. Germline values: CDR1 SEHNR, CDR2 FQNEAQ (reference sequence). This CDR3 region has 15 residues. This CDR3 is CASSSNLHTNYGYTF. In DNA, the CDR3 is TGTGCCAGCAGTTCAAATCTCCACACTAACTATGGCTACACCTTC. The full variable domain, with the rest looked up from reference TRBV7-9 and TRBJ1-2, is DTGVSQNPRHKITKRGQNVTFRCDPISEHNRLYWYRQTLGQGPEFLTYFQNEAQLEKSRLLSDRFSAERPKGSFSTLEIQRTEQGDSAMYLCASSSNLHTNYGYTFGSGTRLTVV.

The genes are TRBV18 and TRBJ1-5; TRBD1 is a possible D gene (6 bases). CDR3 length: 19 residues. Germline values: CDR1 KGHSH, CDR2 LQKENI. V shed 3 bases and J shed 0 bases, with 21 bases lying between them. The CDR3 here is CASSPFSPGHRISNQPQHF. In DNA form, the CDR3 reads TGTGCCAGCTCACCTTTTTCGCCGGGACACCGAATTAGCAATCAGCCCCAGCATTTT.

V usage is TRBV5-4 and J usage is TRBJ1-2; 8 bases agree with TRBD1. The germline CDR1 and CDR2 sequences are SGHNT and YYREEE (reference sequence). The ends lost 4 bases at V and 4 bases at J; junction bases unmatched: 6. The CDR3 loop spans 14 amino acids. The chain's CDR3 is CASSTRGRVYGYTF. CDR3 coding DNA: TGTGCCAGCAGCACCAGGGGGCGAGTCTATGGCTACACCTTC.

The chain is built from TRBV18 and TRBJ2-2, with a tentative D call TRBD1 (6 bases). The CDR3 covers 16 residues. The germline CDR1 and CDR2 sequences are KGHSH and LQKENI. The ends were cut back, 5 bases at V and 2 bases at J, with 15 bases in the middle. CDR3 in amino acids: CASSSMDSRNTGELFF. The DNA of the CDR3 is TGTGCCAGCTCATCAATGGACAGCCGAAACACCGGGGAGCTGTTTTTT.

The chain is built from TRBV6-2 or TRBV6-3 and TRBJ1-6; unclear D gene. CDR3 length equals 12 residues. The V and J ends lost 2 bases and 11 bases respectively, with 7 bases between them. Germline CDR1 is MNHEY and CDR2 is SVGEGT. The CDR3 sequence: CASSYGGAPLHF. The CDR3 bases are TGTGCCAGCAGTTACGGTGGAGCACCCCTCCACTTT.

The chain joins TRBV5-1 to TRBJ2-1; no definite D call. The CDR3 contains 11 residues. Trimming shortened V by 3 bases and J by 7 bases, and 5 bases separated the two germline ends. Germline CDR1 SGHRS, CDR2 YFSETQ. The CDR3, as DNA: TGCGCCAGCAGCTACATAAATGAGCAGTTCTTC. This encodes CASSYINEQFF.

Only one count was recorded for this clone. CDR3 DNA sequence: TGTGCCAGCAGCCAAGATATGGCCAGGACTTACTCTGGGGCCAACGTCCTGACTTTC. As protein: CASSQDMARTYSGANVLTF. This chain joins TRBV3-1 (or the pseudogene TRBV3-2) and TRBJ2-6; D is perhaps TRBD2 (5 bases). Germline V gives CDR1 LGHDT, CDR2 YNNKEL (reference sequence). The CDR3 is made up of 19 amino acids. Between the trimmed V and J ends, which lost 0 bases and 0 bases, there was a span of 15 bases.